This is a list of T cell receptor beta chains from one sample in a study of blood T cell repertoires in COVID-19. Produced via immunoSEQ multiplex PCR; TCRdb's table is partial and in-frame only. This sample has under 130,000 clones, with approximately 80% found just once. The material sequenced was peripheral blood. These receptors were taken from a human donor in a cohort sampled during active or convalescent COVID-19. Each CDR3 is given with its conserved first and last residue. The D gene is left open where the match is weak. The listing skips clone size in some rows; elsewhere it reads once, few, many or a size class.

D gene	V gene	J gene	clone size	CDR3 length	CDR3 DNA	CDR3 protein
TRBD1	TRBV2	TRBJ1-5	once	12	TGTGCCGGCTCAGGGGGGCCCGAGCCCCAGCATTTT	CAGSGGPEPQHF
NA	TRBV12-3/TRBV12-4	TRBJ1-2	NA	13	TGTGCCAGCAGTCCTAGCTCTGAAGATGGCTACACCTTC	CASSPSSEDGYTF
TRBD2	TRBV24-1	TRBJ2-3	NA	16	TGTGCCACCAGTGATCCGGGAGGCTGGGGCACAGATACGCAGTATTTT	CATSDPGGWGTDTQYF
TRBD1	TRBV9	TRBJ2-1	NA	18	TGTGCCAGCAGTAGGACAGGGGGCCGGTACGGCTCCTACAATGAGCAGTTCTTC	CASSRTGGRYGSYNEQFF
TRBD1	TRBV18	TRBJ2-1	once	14	TGTGCCAGCTCACCCGGCCAGGGGGCGAATGAGCAGTTCTTC	CASSPGQGANEQFF
NA	TRBV4-2	TRBJ1-2	once	14	TGTGCCAGCAGCCAAGCCCGGAGGAACTATGGCTACACCTTC	CASSQARRNYGYTF
NA	TRBV24-1	TRBJ1-1	NA	13	TGTGCCACCAGTGACGCAGAAAACACTGAAGCTTTCTTT	CATSDAENTEAFF
TRBD1	TRBV20-1	TRBJ1-2	NA	11	TGCAGTGCGAGACAGGGTGGAGGCTACACCTTC	CSARQGGGYTF
TRBD2	TRBV4-1	TRBJ2-3	NA	17	TGCGCCAGCAGCCAAGTGTTAAGGACTAGCGTCACAGATACGCAGTATTTT	CASSQVLRTSVTDTQYF
NA	TRBV4-1	TRBJ2-6	NA	16	TGCGCCAGCAGCCAAGGGTCGGGGTCCGGGGCCAACGTCCTGACTTTC	CASSQGSGSGANVLTF
NA	TRBV5-1	TRBJ1-2	NA	14	TGCGCCAGCTCTCCCGGCAACACGGAGGCCGGCTACACCTTC	CASSPGNTEAGYTF
NA	TRBV28	TRBJ1-5	NA	15	TGTGCCAGCAGCCATCCCGGGGGGAGCAATCAGCCCCAGCATTTT	CASSHPGGSNQPQHF
NA	TRBV4-2	TRBJ2-5	few	16	TGTGCCAGCAGCCAAGTTGGGTCGGGGGGCGGTGAGACCCAGTACTTC	CASSQVGSGGGETQYF
NA	TRBV3-1/TRBV3-2	TRBJ2-7	NA	12	TGTGCCAGCAGCCAAGGTCTGGCCGTCCGCTTCTTC	CASSQGLAVRFF
NA	TRBV29-1	TRBJ1-2	NA	14	TGCAGCGGTGAGGGGGGGGATCTTTCCTATGGCTACACCTTC	CSGEGGDLSYGYTF
TRBD2	TRBV6-4	TRBJ2-3	NA	16	TGTGCCAGCAGTGCGTCGGGACTAGCGGGGGGACGTACGCAGTATTTT	CASSASGLAGGRTQYF
TRBD1	TRBV7-2	TRBJ2-5	NA	13	TGTGCCAGCAGCCGACAGGGTGGGGAGACCCAGTACTTC	CASSRQGGETQYF
NA	TRBV9	TRBJ1-4	NA	14	TGTGCCAGCAGTCGAGAGGGGGGGAATGAAAAACTGTTTTTT	CASSREGGNEKLFF
TRBD1	TRBV7-2	TRBJ2-2	few	16	TGTGCCAGCCTCCCGGGACAGGGGAAACACACCGGGGAGCTGTTTTTT	CASLPGQGKHTGELFF
TRBD1	TRBV5-1	TRBJ1-5	once	15	TGCGCCAGCAGCTTAATGACAGGGAGCAATCAGCCCCAGCATTTT	CASSLMTGSNQPQHF
TRBD1	TRBV9	TRBJ1-6	few	16	TGTGCCAGCAGCGTAGAGTCGGGACAGCTTAATTCACCCCTCCACTTT	CASSVESGQLNSPLHF
NA	TRBV6-6	TRBJ1-5	once	13	TGTGCCGGAAAACAGGGTATATCGCAGCCCCAGCATTTT	CAGKQGISQPQHF
NA	TRBV12-3/TRBV12-4	TRBJ1-2	NA	13	TGTGCCAGCAGTTTGACATCTAACTATGGCTACACCTTC	CASSLTSNYGYTF
NA	TRBV5-1	TRBJ2-3	NA	14	TGCGCCAGCAGCTTGATAGGGGTAGCAGATACGCAGTATTTT	CASSLIGVADTQYF
NA	TRBV4-2	TRBJ1-1	NA	15	TGTGCCAGCAGCCAAGTTAACAGACTGAACACTGAAGCTTTCTTT	CASSQVNRLNTEAFF
NA	TRBV27	TRBJ2-3	NA	17	TGTGCCAGCAGTTTTTTAGGGGTCGGATTTTCTCGAGATACGCAGTATTTT	CASSFLGVGFSRDTQYF
NA	TRBV29-1	TRBJ2-5	once	13	TGCAGCGTTGCTTACAGGTCACAAGAGACCCAGTACTTC	CSVAYRSQETQYF
NA	TRBV12-3/TRBV12-4	TRBJ1-1	NA	13	TGTGCCAGCAGCAACCTCCCATCTCCAGGAGCTTTCTTT	CASSNLPSPGAFF
NA	TRBV5-4	TRBJ1-1	NA	15	TGTGCCAGCAGCTTGGAGGGAGGAAGGAACACTGAAGCTTTCTTT	CASSLEGGRNTEAFF
NA	TRBV5-6	TRBJ1-2	NA	15	TGTGCCAGCAGCTCCCAGGGGCTTGGCAACTATGGCTACACCTTC	CASSSQGLGNYGYTF
TRBD1	TRBV6-5	TRBJ1-1	NA	13	TGTGCCAGCAGGCCTGGGACAGGGATTGAAGCTTTCTTT	CASRPGTGIEAFF
TRBD2	TRBV4-2	TRBJ2-3	NA	18	TGTGCCAGCAGCCAGAAGCCCCTGAGAGCGGGGGGGTTAGATACGCAGTATTTT	CASSQKPLRAGGLDTQYF
TRBD2	TRBV19	TRBJ2-7	NA	15	TGTGCCAGTAGTATGGGGGGAGGGATTTCCTACGAGCAGTACTTC	CASSMGGGISYEQYF
NA	TRBV5-1	TRBJ1-5	NA	15	TGCGCCAGCAGCTTGCAGGGCCTTAACAATCAGCCCCAGCATTTT	CASSLQGLNNQPQHF
TRBD2	TRBV2	TRBJ2-2	NA	16	TGTGCCAGCACCAGACTAGCGGGGGGGACCACCGGGGAGCTGTTTTTT	CASTRLAGGTTGELFF
NA	TRBV7-7	TRBJ2-1	NA	13	TGTGCTATAGGGGGTAATAGGGCCAATGAGCAGTTCTTC	CAIGGNRANEQFF
NA	TRBV15	TRBJ1-1	NA	14	TGTGCCACCAGCAGAAAGACAGATCTCCCTGAAGCTTTCTTT	CATSRKTDLPEAFF
NA	TRBV9	TRBJ1-1	NA	13	TGTGCCAGCAGCTCTAGCCCCAACACTGAAGCTTTCTTT	CASSSSPNTEAFF
NA	TRBV9	TRBJ2-5	NA	17	TGTGCCAGCAGCGCCGTGGGCTCGAGGGGACTCCAGGGGACCCAGTACTTC	CASSAVGSRGLQGTQYF
NA	TRBV7-2	TRBJ2-3	once	17	TGTGCCAGCAGCTCGCAGCCCTTCGGGGGTAGCACAGATACGCAGTATTTT	CASSSQPFGGSTDTQYF
TRBD1	TRBV18	TRBJ1-2	NA	16	TGTGCCAGCTCAGGGACACAGCAGGGGGCTAACTATGGCTACACCTTC	CASSGTQQGANYGYTF
NA	TRBV11-1	TRBJ2-7	once	15	TGTGCCAGCAGTCTAAGAGAGGGTGTCTCCTACGAGCAGTACTTC	CASSLREGVSYEQYF
NA	TRBV28	TRBJ1-5	once	14	TGTGCCACCACCGAAGGACAGAGCAATCAGCCCCAGCATTTT	CATTEGQSNQPQHF